The 28 T cell receptor beta chains given below trace back to one sample, sequenced in a study of post-analysis software for immune sequencing data. Unique molecular identifiers were carried by the TCR beta cDNA libraries. TCRdb fed the PCR reads into MiXCR, producing one record per CDR3 protein. The sample yields 650,000 to 850,000 distinct CDR3 sequences, roughly 50% seen once. Their antigen targets remain unknown. Overall study results and limits: Elevated frequency relative to controls characterized several TRBV segments in patients, TRBV5-6, TRBV5-1 and TRBV20-1 among them.

Sequencing was performed on blood. Every receptor here comes from a girl under 18 with multiple sclerosis.

J is TRBJ2-2 and V is TRBV29-1; a weak D match, TRBD1 (6 bases). The ends were cut back, 4 bases at V and 1 base at J, with 10 bases in the middle. The CDR3 is 14 amino acids. The germline V gene encodes CDR1 SQVTM and CDR2 ANQGSEA. CDR3 protein: CSVGGPGNTGELFF. Here the CDR3 DNA reads TGCAGCGTTGGGGGGCCTGGGAACACCGGGGAGCTGTTTTTT.

This clonotype was counted only a few times. The J gene is TRBJ1-4, the V gene TRBV12-3 or TRBV12-4; 7 nucleotides align to TRBD1. This CDR3 is built from 14 residues. J was trimmed by 4 bases and V by 6 bases; bases with no gene match: 5. CDR3 sequence reads: CASSYGTVNEKLFF. CDR3 coding DNA: TGTGCCAGCAGCTACGGGACAGTTAATGAAAAACTGTTTTTT.

This clonotype has only one observation. The J gene is TRBJ2-3, the V gene TRBV12-3 or TRBV12-4; D remains unclear. The CDR3 contains 15 residues. V lost 3 bases to trimming and J lost 1 base, with 11 bases between them. CDR3 in DNA: TGTGCCAGCAGTTTCCAGCCCGAGGGCACAGATACGCAGTATTTT. Its translation: CASSFQPEGTDTQYF.

This clonotype was picked up a small number of times. The chain uses TRBV7-9 and TRBJ1-1; tentatively, D is TRBD1 (5 bases). The germline CDR1 and CDR2 sequences are SEHNR and FQNEAQ (reference sequence). This CDR3 contains 13 residues. The V end lost 5 bases, the J end lost 11 bases, and 18 bases lay between the germline ends. The CDR3, as DNA: TGTGCCAGCAGCCCTGCGGCGGGGAACAGGGCTTTCTTT. This translates into CASSPAAGNRAFF.

V is TRBV12-3 or TRBV12-4 and J is TRBJ1-1, with unresolved D. Trimming pared 4 bases from V and 5 bases from J, leaving 14 bases between. This CDR3 comprises 14 residues. DNA for the CDR3: TGTGCCAGCAGTTCCATGGTCACGGGGACTGAAGCTTTCTTT. As protein: CASSSMVTGTEAFF.

This clonotype came up a few times. This chain joins TRBV29-1 and TRBJ1-1, with a possible D match to TRBD1 (5 bases). CDR1 and CDR2 (germline): SQVTM, ANQGSEA. This CDR3 spans 12 amino acids. Trimming stripped 5 bases from V and 4 bases from J, with 11 bases between. The DNA for the CDR3 is TGCAGCGTTAAAAGGGGTTCCACTGAAGCTTTCTTT. The encoded protein is CSVKRGSTEAFF.

The chain links TRBV2 to TRBJ2-1, with TRBD1 matching over 7 bases. The CDR3 loop spans 13 amino acids. The V gene's germline CDR1 is SNHLY and CDR2 FYNNEI. V lost 5 bases, J lost 14 bases, and 12 bases stayed unmatched. CDR3 nucleotide sequence: TGTGCCAGCAGTCCACCTCGACAGGGTGGTAAGTTCTTC. Encoded protein: CASSPPRQGGKFF.

This clonotype was seen only a few times. The chain has TRBV12-3 or TRBV12-4 and TRBJ2-2; possible D gene TRBD2, 5 bases. The V gene lost 7 bases and the J gene lost 6 bases, with 18 bases spanning the gap. CDR3 length: 15 residues. CDR3 in DNA: TGTGCCAGCAAGACAAATACCTTGAGGGCCGGGGAGCTGTTTTTT. Amino acids: CASKTNTLRAGELFF.

The chain recombines TRBV7-9 with TRBJ2-1, with TRBD2 matching 9 bases. Trimming removed 8 bases from V and 6 bases from J; junction bases left unmatched: 11. The CDR3 is 15 amino acids. The germline gives CDR1 SEHNR, CDR2 FQNEAQ (reference sequence). The CDR3, as DNA: TGTGCCAGCTCCGATCTAGCGGGACAAATCAATGAGCAGTTCTTC. Translated: CASSDLAGQINEQFF.

This chain uses TRBV7-3 with TRBJ2-1; 9 nucleotides match TRBD1. The trim removed 5 bases at V and 8 bases at J, leaving 10 bases unmatched. The CDR3 consists of 15 residues. The germline gives CDR1 SGHTA, CDR2 FQGTGA. The CDR3 spells CASSPTGGSFDEQFF. The CDR3 DNA reads as TGTGCCAGCAGCCCGACAGGGGGATCTTTCGATGAGCAGTTCTTC.

The chain employs TRBV5-5 and TRBJ2-1; D not resolved. Trimming removed 3 bases at V and 7 bases at J, with 14 bases between. The germline CDR1 and CDR2 sequences are SGHKS and YYEKEE (reference sequence). CDR3 length: 14 residues. CDR3 in amino acids: CASSWGMGGNEQFF. DNA for the CDR3: TGTGCCAGCAGCTGGGGTATGGGTGGGAATGAGCAGTTCTTC.

The chain combines TRBV27 with TRBJ1-2; D is possibly TRBD1 (6 bases). Trimming took 6 bases from V and 0 from J, leaving 14 bases between them. The CDR3 loop spans 15 amino acids. The V gene's germline CDR1 is MNHEY and CDR2 SMNVEV (reference sequence). CDR3 in amino acids: CASSPEGGANYGYTF. As DNA, the CDR3 is TGTGCCAGCAGCCCAGAGGGGGGGGCTAACTATGGCTACACCTTC.

This clonotype has a handful of counts. The CDR3 region is CSVTGTGRSPYEQYF. The CDR3, as DNA: TGCAGCGTTACCGGGACAGGCAGATCCCCCTACGAGCAGTACTTC. V and J are TRBV29-1 and TRBJ2-7; 8 positions agree with TRBD1. Trimming at V came to 5 bases and at J to 2 bases, leaving 11 bases not matched to a gene. Germline values: CDR1 SQVTM, CDR2 ANQGSEA. The CDR3 has 15 amino acids.

This sequence joins TRBV20-1 and TRBJ2-6; unclear D gene. The CDR3 has 14 residues. Germline CDR1 DFQATT, CDR2 SNEGSKA (reference sequence). The germline V and J ends were trimmed by 4 bases and 0 bases, with 7 bases remaining between them. The CDR3 is CSAIRSSGANVLTF. Here the CDR3 DNA reads TGCAGTGCTATTAGGAGCTCTGGGGCCAACGTCCTGACTTTC.

The chain links TRBV7-9 to TRBJ2-7, with D perhaps matching TRBD2 (6 bases). Germline CDR1 SEHNR, CDR2 FQNEAQ (reference sequence). Trimming stripped 4 bases from V and 2 bases from J, with 18 bases between. This CDR3 is built from 16 residues. The CDR3: CASSSGTSRTTYEQYF. The CDR3 bases are TGTGCCAGCAGCTCTGGGACTTCCAGGACCACCTACGAGCAGTACTTC.

The V call is TRBV6-2 or TRBV6-3, the J call TRBJ2-5, with D perhaps TRBD1 or TRBD2 (5 bases each). The J call is uncertain, as TRBJ2-7 better fits the DNA end. The length of the CDR3 is 12 residues. The V gene's germline CDR1 is MNHEY and CDR2 SVGEGT. The CDR3 region is CASHPEGYEQYF. The CDR3 bases are TGTGCTAGCCACCCCGAGGGGTACGAGCAGTACTTC.

V is TRBV12-3 or TRBV12-4 and J is TRBJ2-3; D uncertain. This CDR3 has 14 residues. The germline V and J ends were trimmed by 6 bases and 8 bases, with 18 bases remaining between them. The CDR3 DNA follows: TGTGCCAGCAGCTCGACCGACCTTCCTGGTACGCAGTATTTT. Translated, it gives CASSSTDLPGTQYF.

CDR3 DNA sequence: TGTGCCACCAGCAGAGTAGGGATTCTGACGTCAGACTACGAGCAGTACTTC. This codes for CATSRVGILTSDYEQYF. The genes are TRBV15 and TRBJ2-7, with D hard to call. CDR1 is LNHNV and CDR2 is YYDKDF in the germline V gene (reference sequence). CDR3 size: 17 residues. V was cut by 1 base and J by 3 bases, with 19 bases left in between.

The chain links TRBV6-6 to TRBJ2-1; 7 bases align to TRBD2. Germline V gives CDR1 MNHNY, CDR2 SVGAGI (reference sequence). V gave up 2 bases and J gave up 6 bases; unmatched junction bases: 7. The CDR3 has 15 residues. CDR3 in amino acids: CASSYRDYGFNEQFF. The CDR3 DNA reads TGTGCCAGCAGTTACCGGGACTACGGGTTCAATGAGCAGTTCTTC.

This chain links TRBV4-1 with TRBJ2-7; D is possibly TRBD1 (5 bases). V was pared by 0 bases and J by 10 bases, with 13 bases between. CDR1 is MGHRA, CDR2 YSYEKL, per germline. This CDR3 spans 13 amino acids. The CDR3 DNA is TGCGCCAGCAGCCAAGAGCAAGGGGTGCTCCAGTACTTC. Its translation is CASSQEQGVLQYF.

The chain uses TRBV28 and TRBJ2-7, with D maybe TRBD1 (6 bases). Trimming took 8 bases from V and 5 from J, leaving 16 bases between them. Germline V gene lookup returns CDR1 MDHEN and CDR2 SYDVKM. The CDR3 runs to 13 residues. The CDR3 reads CASGYRTVDEQYF. In nucleotides, the CDR3 is TGTGCCAGCGGGTATAGGACAGTAGACGAGCAGTACTTC.

V and J are TRBV30 and TRBJ2-1; 7 bases are a match to TRBD2. Germline loops: CDR1 GTSNPN, CDR2 SVGIG (reference sequence). The V segment lost 8 bases and the J segment 5 bases; nucleotides outside the gene matches: 12. CDR3 size: 14 residues. The CDR3, as DNA: TGTGCCCTGGATACCGGGAGGCTCGACAATGAGCAGTTCTTC. Its translation: CALDTGRLDNEQFF.

For the CDR3, the DNA is TGCAGCGTTGAGGGGACTAGCGGGAGGTTTGATACGCAGTATTTT. It encodes CSVEGTSGRFDTQYF. This chain uses TRBV29-1 with TRBJ2-3, with 15 bases that match TRBD2. The trim removed 3 bases at V and 6 bases at J, leaving 4 bases unmatched. The germline gives CDR1 SQVTM, CDR2 ANQGSEA. The CDR3 has 15 amino acids.

The chain has TRBV4-2 and TRBJ1-6; 7 bases agree with TRBD1. The CDR3 is made up of 16 amino acids. V lost 4 bases, J lost 8 bases, and 11 bases stayed unmatched. CDR1 and CDR2 (germline): LGHNA, YNFKEQ. The CDR3 DNA reads as TGTGCCAGCAGCCGAGAGGGCGGCAGGGGGTATTCACCCCTCCACTTT. Translation gives CASSREGGRGYSPLHF.

V and J are TRBV6-1 and TRBJ2-1; unclear D gene. Germline assignment: CDR1 MNHNS and CDR2 SASEGT. This CDR3 region has 13 residues. V was pared by 6 bases and J by 6 bases, with 12 bases between. CDR3 DNA: TGTGCCAGCAGGGACCCCTACGGCAATGAGCAGTTCTTC. Translation gives CASRDPYGNEQFF.

This clonotype was seen more than once but under ten times. The gene calls are TRBV25-1 and TRBJ1-1, with a weak D call TRBD1 (5 bases). This CDR3 contains 15 residues. CDR1 and CDR2 from the germline V gene are MGHDK and SYGVNS. The ends were cut back, 2 bases at V and 6 bases at J, with 16 bases in the middle. CDR3 in DNA: TGTGCCAGCAGTGAACCGGGACGTCGGTTGTCTGAAGCTTTCTTT. It codes for CASSEPGRRLSEAFF.

The chain uses TRBV5-1 and TRBJ2-4; unclear D gene. This CDR3 is built from 16 residues. V was trimmed by 1 base and J by 1 base, leaving 12 bases between them. The germline V gene has CDR1 SGHRS and CDR2 YFSETQ. The CDR3 here is CASSLRGARAKNIQYF. As DNA, the CDR3 is TGCGCCAGCAGCTTGCGAGGAGCCCGTGCCAAAAACATTCAGTACTTC.

This clonotype was seen more than once but under ten times. The V and J genes are TRBV7-6 and TRBJ2-7; D may match TRBD1 or TRBD2 (5 bases each). This CDR3 comprises 14 residues. CDR1 SGHVS and CDR2 FNYEAQ come from the germline V gene. Trimming took off 1 base at V and 4 bases at J, with 11 bases between the two ends. The CDR3 sequence is CASSLVGPGYEQYF. The CDR3 DNA follows: TGTGCCAGCAGCTTAGTGGGACCGGGGTACGAGCAGTACTTC.